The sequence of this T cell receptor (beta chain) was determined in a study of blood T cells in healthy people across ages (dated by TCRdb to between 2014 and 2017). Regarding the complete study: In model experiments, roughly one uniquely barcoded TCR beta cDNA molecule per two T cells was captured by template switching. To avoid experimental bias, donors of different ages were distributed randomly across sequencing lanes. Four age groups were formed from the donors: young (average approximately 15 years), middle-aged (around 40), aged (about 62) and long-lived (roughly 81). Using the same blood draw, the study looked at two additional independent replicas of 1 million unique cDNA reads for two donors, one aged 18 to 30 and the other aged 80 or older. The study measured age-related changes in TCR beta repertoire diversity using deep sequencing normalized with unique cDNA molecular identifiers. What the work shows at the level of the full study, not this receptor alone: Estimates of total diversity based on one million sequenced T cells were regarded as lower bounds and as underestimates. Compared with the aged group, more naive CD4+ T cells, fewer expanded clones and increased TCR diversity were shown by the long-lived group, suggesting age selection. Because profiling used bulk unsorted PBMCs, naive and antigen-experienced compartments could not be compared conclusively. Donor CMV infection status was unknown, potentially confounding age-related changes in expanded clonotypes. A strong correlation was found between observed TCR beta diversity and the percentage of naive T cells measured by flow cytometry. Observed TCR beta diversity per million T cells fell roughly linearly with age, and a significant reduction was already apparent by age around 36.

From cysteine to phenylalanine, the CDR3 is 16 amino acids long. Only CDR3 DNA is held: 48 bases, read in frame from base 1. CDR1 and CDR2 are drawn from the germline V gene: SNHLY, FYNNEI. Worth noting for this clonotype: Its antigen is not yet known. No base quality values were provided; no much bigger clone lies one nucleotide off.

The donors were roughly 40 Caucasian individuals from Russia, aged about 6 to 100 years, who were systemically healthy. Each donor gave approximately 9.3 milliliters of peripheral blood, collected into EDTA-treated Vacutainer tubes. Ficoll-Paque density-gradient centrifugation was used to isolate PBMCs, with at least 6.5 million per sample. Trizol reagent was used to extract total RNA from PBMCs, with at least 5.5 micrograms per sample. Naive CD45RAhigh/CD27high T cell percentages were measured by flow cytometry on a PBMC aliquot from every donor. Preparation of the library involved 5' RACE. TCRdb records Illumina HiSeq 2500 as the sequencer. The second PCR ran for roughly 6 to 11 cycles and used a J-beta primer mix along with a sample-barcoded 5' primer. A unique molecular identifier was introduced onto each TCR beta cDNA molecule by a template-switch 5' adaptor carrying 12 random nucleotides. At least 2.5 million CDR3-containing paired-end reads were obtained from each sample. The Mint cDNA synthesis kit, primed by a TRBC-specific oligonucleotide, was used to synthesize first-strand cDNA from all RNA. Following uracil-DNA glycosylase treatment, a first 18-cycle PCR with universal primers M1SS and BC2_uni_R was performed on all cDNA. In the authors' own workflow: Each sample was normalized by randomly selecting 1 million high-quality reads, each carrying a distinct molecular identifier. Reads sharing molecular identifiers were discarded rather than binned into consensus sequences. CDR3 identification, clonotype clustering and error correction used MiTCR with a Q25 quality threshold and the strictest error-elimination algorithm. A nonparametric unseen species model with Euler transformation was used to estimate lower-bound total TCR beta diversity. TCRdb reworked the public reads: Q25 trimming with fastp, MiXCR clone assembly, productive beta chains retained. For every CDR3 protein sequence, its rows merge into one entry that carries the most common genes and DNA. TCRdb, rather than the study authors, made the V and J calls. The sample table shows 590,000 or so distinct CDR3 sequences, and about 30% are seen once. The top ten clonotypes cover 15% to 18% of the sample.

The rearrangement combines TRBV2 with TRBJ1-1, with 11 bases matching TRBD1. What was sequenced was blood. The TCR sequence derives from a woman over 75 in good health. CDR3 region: CGKWFRRDRGFGEAFF. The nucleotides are TGTGGGAAGTGGTTCCGAAGGGACAGGGGGTTTGGTGAAGCTTTCTTT.